This T cell receptor beta chain was observed in a study of T-cell memory formation after mild COVID-19. This CDR3 comprises 17 residues. CDR1 and CDR2 (germline): SGHVS, FNYEAQ. Trimming cost V 0 bases and J 5 bases, with 17 bases left between them. TCRdb itself ran the 5' RACE reads through MiXCR, one entry per CDR3 protein. The data show about 240,000 distinct CDR3 sequences, with more than 8% seen just once and under 25% held by the top ten. The J gene is TRBJ1-3, the V gene TRBV7-6; maybe TRBD1 (6 bases). The sample was PBMCs or a T cell subset sorted from them (not recorded which). The source is a man aged 18 to 29 who had mild COVID-19 (a few samples of this study predate the infection). Cell type and time point are not known. The CDR3: CASSLAPGHFWRNTIYF. The CDR3 DNA is TGTGCCAGCAGCTTAGCCCCGGGACATTTTTGGAGAAACACCATATATTTT.